Sequencing of this TCR beta chain was carried out in a study of neurological immune-mediated disorders (dated by TCRdb to about 2019). Turning to the overall study: Of the approximately 35 multiple sclerosis patients, roughly 30 had relapsing-remitting MS and 3 had secondary progressive MS. Longitudinal samples, technical triplicates and paired sorted CD4+ and CD8+ T-cell subsets, alongside PBMC samples, were included among the 106 TCR-beta libraries. The cohort included some 68 subjects: approximately 14 with HAM/TSP, around 34 with multiple sclerosis, and 20 or so healthy controls. Peripheral blood TCR-beta repertoires from patients with HTLV-I-associated myelopathy (HAM/TSP), patients with multiple sclerosis, and healthy controls were compared in the study using UMI-based sequencing.

cDNA synthesis used template-switch 5'RACE with a primer carrying a 10-nucleotide random unique molecular identifier tagging each TCR transcript. Each sequencing run produced over 190 million TCR-beta sequences covering 15-18 subjects. Total RNA was extracted with the RNeasy kit. The KAPA Real-time Library Amplification kit was used to amplify TCR-beta VDJ regions with primers targeting the TCR constant region and the 5'RACE anchor. Sample indexes and Illumina adaptors were added in a first PCR, after which library yield was increased in a second PCR. After purification with Ampure beads, the TCR product of roughly 650 bp was size-selected on a 2% E-gel SizeSelection system. Before pooling, library quality was checked on a Bioanalyzer, concentration was measured with Qubit, and libraries were quantified with the Kapa Library Quantification kit. Paired-end 2 x 150 bp sequencing of the libraries was performed on an Illumina HiSeq 2500. To increase sequence diversity, about 25-31% phiX was spiked into each library pool. As for how the authors treated the data: Quality-filtered reads were processed with the UMI-based MiGEC pipeline, which removed over 90% of raw TCR sequences during error correction. VDJ genes were aligned to IMGT germline references, and clonotypes were defined by unique CDR3 amino acid sequence plus V-J genes. VDJtools evaluated clonal expansion, Shannon diversity and CDR3 relatedness (CalcPairwiseDistances, ClusterSamples); CLCbio workbench built phylogenetic trees. Using coefficient-of-variation modelling across technical triplicates, the study counted a clone as expanded if it had at least 8 unique UMIs. TCRdb itself trimmed the public reads at Q25 with fastp, ran MiXCR and retained productive beta chains. Rows with one shared CDR3 protein collapse into an entry with the most common genes and DNA. TCRdb, not the authors, supplied the V and J calls. The sample table lists about 66,000 distinct CDR3 sequences, less than 5.5% of them with a count of one. The ten top clones hold less than 8% of the sample.

This clonotype appeared many times. Its binding antigen is unknown. Within one base of it there is no much larger clone, and no base qualities were kept. The V end gives up 3 bases and the J end 5 bases, leaving 8 bases in the junction not matched to a gene. Taken from cysteine to phenylalanine, the CDR3 has 16 residues. Of the read, only the CDR3 DNA is kept; its 48 bases are in frame from base 1. For unsorted PBMC libraries, 2 million PBMCs were used after storage in RNAlater at -80 degrees C until RNA extraction. The multiple sclerosis patients were enrolled in a US clinical protocol that used magnetic resonance imaging to evaluate disease progression. Peripheral blood was subjected to Ficoll-Hypaque density gradient centrifugation to isolate PBMCs, which were then cryopreserved in liquid nitrogen. The full study reports these points: No clinical or MRI features were associated with the MS cluster, and the authors said that larger cohorts are needed. TCR clonal expansion was highest in HAM/TSP patients and lowest in MS patients, with MS patients falling below even healthy controls. Expanded clones from different subjects shared no identical CDR3 amino acid sequences, which suggests that TCR-beta repertoires were private in all groups. Repertoires from 18 of 34 MS patients were grouped by phylogenetic analysis into a cluster of related CDR3 sequences, suggesting a possible repertoire-level signature.

The sequenced sample consisted of PBMCs. The source of this sequence is a man aged 25 to 45 with multiple sclerosis. In this chain, TRBV12-3 or TRBV12-4 is recombined with TRBJ1-4, with TRBD1 matching 8 junction bases. The sequence in DNA is TGTGCCAGCAGTTTTGGGGCGACAGGGGTAAATGAAAAACTGTTTTTT. This encodes CASSFGATGVNEKLFF.